The present T cell receptor beta chain was sequenced within a study of shared clonotypes between healthy human individuals. CDR3 length: 17 residues. Germline loops: CDR1 MDHEN, CDR2 SYDVKM. The trim removed 7 bases at V and 4 bases at J, leaving 12 bases unmatched. TCRdb keeps only in-frame clones here, not all; method: immunoSEQ multiplex PCR. The data show around 700,000 clones, with 72% seen just once and under 2% held by the top ten. Sample: memory CD4+ T cells sorted from blood. Subset here: CD45RA-negative fraction. The chain combines TRBV28 with TRBJ2-7; TRBD2 matches 14 bases. This clonotype was sampled from a woman aged 30 to 39 in good health. The chain's CDR3 is CASTRTGTSGSRYEQYF. The CDR3 region has the DNA TGTGCCAGCACTAGAACCGGGACTAGCGGGAGTAGGTACGAGCAGTACTTC.